The rows below give T cell receptor beta chains drawn from one sample of a study of blood T cell repertoires in COVID-19. TCRdb's table, derived via immunoSEQ multiplex PCR, lists solely in-frame clones and lacks some. Of around 140,000 clones in the sample, more than 85% were seen once. Sequenced input: peripheral blood. The receptors were sampled from a man between 60 and 75 years old with active or convalescent COVID-19. Each CDR3 is given with its conserved first and last residue. A D gene is named only where the DNA matches it firmly. Only some rows state a clone size, as once, few, many or a class for expanded clones.

TRBJ2-7 NA TRBV7-2 NA CASSNQGGVTSYEQYF TGTGCCAGCAGCAACCAGGGTGGGGTTACCTCCTACGAGCAGTACTTC
TRBJ1-4 once TRBV4-1 TRBD1 CASSRTGTGAEKLFF TGCGCCAGCAGCCGAACCGGGACAGGGGCTGAAAAACTGTTTTTT
TRBJ1-1 NA TRBV27 NA CASSLWGDTEAFF TGTGCCAGCAGTTTATGGGGGGACACTGAAGCTTTCTTT
TRBJ1-5 once TRBV30 NA CAWSNGDGQPQHF TGTGCCTGGAGTAACGGGGATGGACAGCCCCAGCATTTT
TRBJ2-1 few TRBV18 NA CASSPPSRSTYNEQFF TGTGCCAGCTCACCACCGTCTAGAAGCACGTACAATGAGCAGTTCTTC
TRBJ2-2 NA TRBV5-4 TRBD2 CASSSYSGTTGELFF TGTGCCAGCAGCTCTTATAGCGGGACCACCGGGGAGCTGTTTTTT
TRBJ2-1 NA TRBV27 TRBD1 CASNLKGTNPGGEQFF TGTGCCAGCAACCTAAAGGGGACGAATCCAGGGGGTGAGCAGTTCTTC
TRBJ1-6 few TRBV2 NA CASRARGQLNSPLHF TGTGCCAGCAGAGCCCGTGGGCAGCTTAATTCACCCCTCCACTTT
TRBJ1-5 NA TRBV4-3 NA CASSQEAGYNQPQHF TGCGCCAGCAGCCAAGAGGCAGGCTACAATCAGCCCCAGCATTTT
TRBJ2-7 NA TRBV12-3/TRBV12-4 NA CASSKTSSYEQYF TGTGCCAGCAGTAAGACATCTTCCTACGAGCAGTACTTC
TRBJ2-3 NA TRBV5-1 TRBD2 CASSLPSGGTTDTQYF TGCGCCAGCAGCCTCCCTAGCGGGGGGACCACAGATACGCAGTATTTT
TRBJ1-2 NA TRBV18 TRBD1 CASSPGNTGGFDGYTF TGTGCCAGCTCACCAGGAAACACAGGGGGCTTTGACGGCTACACCTTC
TRBJ1-2 NA TRBV3-1/TRBV3-2 NA CASSSRYTGGNYGYTF TGTGCCAGCAGCTCAAGGTACACAGGTGGGAACTATGGCTACACCTTC
TRBJ1-5 NA TRBV11-2 NA CASSIGGGNQPQHF TGTGCCAGCAGTATCGGGGGGGGCAATCAGCCCCAGCATTTT
TRBJ2-1 NA TRBV30 TRBD2 CAWSLGLAGNEQFF TGTGCCTGGAGTTTGGGACTAGCGGGGAATGAGCAGTTCTTC
TRBJ1-6 NA TRBV5-5 NA CASSLDVTVNSPLHF TGTGCCAGCAGCTTGGATGTGACAGTAAATTCACCCCTCCACTTT